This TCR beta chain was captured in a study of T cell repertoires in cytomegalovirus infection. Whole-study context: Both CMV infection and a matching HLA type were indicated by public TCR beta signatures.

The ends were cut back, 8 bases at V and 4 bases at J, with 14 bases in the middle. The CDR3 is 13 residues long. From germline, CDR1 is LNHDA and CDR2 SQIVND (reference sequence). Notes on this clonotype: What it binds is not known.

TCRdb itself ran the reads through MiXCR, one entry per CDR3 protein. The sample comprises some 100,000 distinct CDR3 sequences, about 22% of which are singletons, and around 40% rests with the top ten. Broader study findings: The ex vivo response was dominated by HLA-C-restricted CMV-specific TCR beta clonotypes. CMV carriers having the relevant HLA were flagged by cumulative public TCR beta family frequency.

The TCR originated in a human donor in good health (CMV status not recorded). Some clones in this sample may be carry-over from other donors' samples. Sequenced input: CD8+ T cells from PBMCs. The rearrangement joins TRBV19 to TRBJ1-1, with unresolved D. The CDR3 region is CASEAGRSTEAFF. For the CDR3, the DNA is TGTGCCAGTGAAGCTGGACGGAGCACTGAAGCTTTCTTT.